The present T cell receptor beta chain was sequenced within a study of OX40 agonist ivuxolimab in advanced cancers. The CDR3 has 14 residues. From germline, CDR1 is SGDLS and CDR2 YYNGEE. Deletions cut 3 bases from V and 2 bases from J, with 10 bases between. Repertoires were generated with immunoSEQ multiplex PCR, while TCRdb's copy carries only in-frame clones and drops some. Of about 80,000 clones listed, 92% are singletons. The V call is TRBV9, the J call TRBJ2-3; D possibly corresponds to TRBD1 (6 bases). This clonotype was sampled from an adult with an advanced solid tumor such as melanoma, head and neck, liver or kidney cancer. The specimen was CD4+ or CD8+ T cells sorted from blood, collected in a trial of the OX40 agonist ivuxolimab. The CDR3 DNA follows: TGTGCCAGCAGCGGTGGGGGCCTCACAGATACGCAGTATTTT. As protein: CASSGGGLTDTQYF.